This T cell receptor beta chain was sequenced for a study of beta chain features in type 1 diabetes. General study findings and limits: Relative to healthy donors, patients appeared to have naive, central memory and Treg TCRB repertoires that were more similar. When VDJ junctions were examined, type 1 diabetes patients showed fewer insertions and more deletions.

The authors took one heparinised blood draw, averaging approximately 120 mL, from each donor. A CD45RO/CCR7/CD25/CD127/CD95/CD27 panel sorted naive, central memory, regulatory and stem cell-like memory CD4+ cells. Since all of the isolated RNA was reverse transcribed, expressed TCRB transcripts were what got sequenced. Clones were sequenced by immunoSEQ multiplex PCR, and TCRdb holds only the in-frame ones, with some missing. Here the sample spans just over 600,000 clones, 15% being singletons. This clone was observed a few times. What it recognizes is unknown. The CDR3 has 17 residues. Germline lookup yields CDR1 MGHRA and CDR2 YSYEKL. Losses at the gene ends were 0 bases for V and 5 bases for J; bases not matched to a gene: 8.

The sequence was obtained from a man aged 18-30 years in good health. V gene TRBV4-1 combines with J gene TRBJ2-3; 10 nucleotides match TRBD2. Sequenced material: naive CD4+ T cells from blood. CDR3 region: CASSQDPSGGAEDTQYF. The DNA for the CDR3 is TGCGCCAGCAGCCAAGATCCCAGCGGGGGGGCGGAAGATACGCAGTATTTT.